The 21 T cell receptor beta chains given below trace back to one sample, sequenced in a study of T cell clones after liver transplantation. The repertoire was sequenced with immunoSEQ multiplex PCR; TCRdb's copy has only in-frame clones and lacks some. The sample records some 80,000 clones, around 80% being singletons. Sequenced material: CD4+ T cells from blood, taken less than 50 months after liver transplant. These receptors were obtained from a human patient who received a liver transplant. Some T cells may be supplied by the graft donor.

The gene calls are TRBV7-8 and TRBJ2-3; D remains ambiguous. V shed 5 bases and J shed 1 base, with 13 bases lying between them. Per the germline V gene, CDR1 is SGHVS and CDR2 is FQNEAQ. The CDR3 extends over 15 amino acids. Written as DNA, the CDR3 is TGTGCCAGCAGCGTAACACTCATGGGCACAGATACGCAGTATTTT. Translated, it gives CASSVTLMGTDTQYF.

J is TRBJ1-1 and V is TRBV7-2; D is unresolved. The germline CDR1 and CDR2 sequences are SGHTA and FQGNSA. This CDR3 contains 14 residues. V was clipped by 0 bases and J by 1 base, with 6 bases between them. DNA for the CDR3: TGTGCCAGCAGCTTAGCATCGGGGAACACTGAAGCTTTCTTT. This sequence encodes CASSLASGNTEAFF.

In its sample, this clone was seen a few times. The V call is TRBV19, the J call TRBJ1-2; D unresolved. Germline-derived CDR1 and CDR2 are LNHDA and SQIVND (reference sequence). V was trimmed by 7 bases and J by 5 bases, leaving 14 bases between them. The CDR3 sequence is 13 residues long. As DNA, the CDR3 is TGTGCCAGTAACCTCGGGCAGTTATATGGCTACACCTTC. Its protein is CASNLGQLYGYTF. Full variable domain (missing parts from reference TRBV19 and TRBJ1-2): DGGITQSPKYLFRKEGQNVTLSCEQNLNHDAMYWYRQDPGQGLRLIYYSQIVNDFQKGDIAEGYSVSREKKESFPLTVTSAQKNPTAFYLCASNLGQLYGYTFGSGTRLTVV.

J is TRBJ1-4 and V is TRBV4-1; D is uncertain. Germline-derived CDR1 and CDR2 are MGHRA and YSYEKL. CDR3 length equals 14 residues. Trimming stripped 0 bases from V and 7 bases from J, with 9 bases between. The CDR3 nucleotides read TGCGCCAGCAGCCAAGATGAGGTGGCTGAAAAACTGTTTTTT. Its protein is CASSQDEVAEKLFF.

The chain uses TRBV7-9 and TRBJ2-1; unclear D gene. Looked up from germline, CDR1 is SEHNR and CDR2 is FQNEAQ (reference sequence). V shed 5 bases and J shed 5 bases, with 28 bases lying between them. This CDR3 region has 19 residues. The CDR3 region is CASSRIMGTYSTLDNEQFF. The DNA of the CDR3 is TGTGCCAGCAGCCGTATAATGGGAACTTACTCAACCCTAGACAATGAGCAGTTCTTC.

This clone occurred once. The chain carries TRBV15 and TRBJ1-2, with 10 bases lining up with TRBD1. J lost 3 bases, V lost 5 bases, and 6 bases had no gene match. Germline loops: CDR1 LNHNV, CDR2 YYDKDF (reference sequence). The CDR3 is 15 residues long. The DNA for the CDR3 is TGTGCCACCAGCCCAGAGGACAGGGGGTACTATGGCTACACCTTC. As protein: CATSPEDRGYYGYTF.

The chain combines TRBV5-4 with TRBJ2-7; D is undetermined. The CDR3 spans 14 residues. Deletions cut 1 base from V and 7 bases from J, with 15 bases between. Germline V gives CDR1 SGHNT, CDR2 YYREEE (reference sequence). DNA for the CDR3: TGTGCCAGCAGCTTGAGCGCGTCTATCCGGGAGCAGTACTTC. Translating gives CASSLSASIREQYF.

The chain carries TRBV18 and TRBJ2-2; 8 bases are shared with TRBD2. V shed 1 base and J 6 bases; nucleotides not matched to a gene: 1. The germline V gene has CDR1 KGHSH and CDR2 LQKENI. The CDR3 spans 14 residues. CDR3 DNA sequence: TGTGCCAGCTCACCACGGGGACTAGCCGGGGAGCTGTTTTTT. Its translation is CASSPRGLAGELFF.

The J gene is TRBJ1-2, the V gene TRBV25-1; D is unresolved. V lost 4 bases and J lost 3, with 6 bases in between. Germline CDR1 is MGHDK and CDR2 is SYGVNS. The CDR3 length is 12 residues. CDR3 residues: CASSVRDYGYTF. DNA for the CDR3: TGTGCCAGCAGTGTACGGGACTATGGCTACACCTTC.

V usage is TRBV4-3 and J usage is TRBJ2-3, with D perhaps matching TRBD2 (5 bases). Deletions cut 1 base from V and 6 bases from J, with 11 bases between. The CDR3 runs to 14 residues. The germline V gene encodes CDR1 LGHNA and CDR2 YSLEER. The CDR3 spells CASSQVGRPDTQYF. The CDR3 nucleotides are TGCGCCAGCAGCCAAGTTGGGAGACCGGATACGCAGTATTTT.

The sample holds one count of this clone. The chain employs TRBV9 and TRBJ1-2, with D unresolved. Trimming stripped 0 bases from V and 0 bases from J, with 9 bases between. There are 15 residues in the CDR3. In germline, CDR1 is SGDLS, CDR2 YYNGEE. DNA for the CDR3: TGTGCCAGCAGCGTAGGGGGAGGAACTAACTATGGCTACACCTTC. Its protein is CASSVGGGTNYGYTF.

The rearrangement links TRBV28 to TRBJ2-3; D is unclear. This CDR3 contains 15 residues. CDR1 and CDR2 from the germline V gene are MDHEN and SYDVKM. V lost 6 bases to trimming and J lost 0 bases, with 13 bases between them. In DNA, the CDR3 is TGTGCCAGCAGCCCCCCCCACTCTAGCACAGATACGCAGTATTTT. The encoded protein is CASSPPHSSTDTQYF.

The V gene is TRBV6-1, the J gene TRBJ1-2; D gene unclear. The CDR3 extends over 15 amino acids. Germline values: CDR1 MNHNS, CDR2 SASEGT. Trimming removed 2 bases at V and 0 bases at J, with 10 bases between. The CDR3 region is CASSERELANYGYTF. In DNA, the CDR3 is TGTGCCAGCAGTGAAAGAGAGTTAGCTAACTATGGCTACACCTTC.

V usage is TRBV4-2 and J usage is TRBJ2-7; D ambiguous. Trimming stripped 3 bases from V and 2 bases from J, with 14 bases between. The CDR3 sequence is 15 residues long. Looked up from germline, CDR1 is LGHNA and CDR2 is YNFKEQ. CDR3 sequence (DNA): TGTGCCAGCAGCCACCCGACGGACCCCGCCTACGAGCAGTACTTC. It specifies CASSHPTDPAYEQYF.

The chain combines TRBV5-6 with TRBJ1-2, with 9 bases matching TRBD1. In germline, CDR1 is SGHDT, CDR2 YYEEEE. V lost 5 bases to trimming and J lost 2 bases; unmatched junction nucleotides: 4. There are 14 residues in the CDR3. The CDR3 DNA reads as TGTGCCAGCAGTTTAGGACAGGGGAACTATGGCTACACCTTC. Protein product: CASSLGQGNYGYTF.

The V gene is TRBV5-6, the J gene TRBJ1-4; no firm D call. Germline loops: CDR1 SGHDT, CDR2 YYEEEE. The CDR3 runs 14 residues. The germline V and J ends were trimmed by 4 bases and 3 bases, with 10 bases remaining between them. The CDR3 is CASSRGYANEKLFF. The CDR3 DNA reads TGTGCCAGCAGCCGAGGGTATGCTAATGAAAAACTGTTTTTT.

J is TRBJ1-2 and V is TRBV7-9; tentative D call: TRBD1 (5 bases). In germline, CDR1 is SEHNR, CDR2 FQNEAQ (reference sequence). Trimming cost V 3 bases and J 7 bases, with 9 bases left between them. The CDR3 consists of 12 residues. The CDR3 loop reads CASSLGDSGYTF. Written as DNA, the CDR3 is TGTGCCAGCAGCTTGGGGGACTCTGGCTACACCTTC.

The chain has TRBV11-1 and TRBJ2-3; 9 bases are shared with TRBD1. J was trimmed by 3 bases and V by 1 base; bases with no gene match: 5. Germline CDR1 is SGHAT and CDR2 is FQDESV (reference sequence). The CDR3 contains 16 residues. The CDR3 nucleotides are TGTGCCAGCAGCTTAGAGGGACAGGGAGGGACAGATACGCAGTATTTT. This encodes CASSLEGQGGTDTQYF. Based on the CDR3 plus reference TRBV11-1 and TRBJ2-3, the full variable domain is EAEVAQSPRYKITEKSQAVAFWCDPISGHATLYWYRQILGQGPELLVQFQDESVVDDSQLPKDRFSAERLKGVDSTLKIQPAELGDSAMYLCASSLEGQGGTDTQYFGPGTRLTVL.

The rearrangement links TRBV9 to TRBJ2-6; 8 nucleotides agree with TRBD1. Losses at the gene ends were 1 base for V and 3 bases for J; bases not matched to a gene: 3. CDR1 and CDR2 (germline): SGDLS, YYNGEE. The CDR3 is made up of 16 amino acids. DNA for the CDR3: TGTGCCAGCAGCGTACAGGGGGCTTATGGGGCCAACGTCCTGACTTTC. It translates to CASSVQGAYGANVLTF.

The CDR3 DNA reads TGTGCCAGCAGCTTAGTGTCAGGGACGGTCACCGGGGAGCTGTTTTTT. As protein: CASSLVSGTVTGELFF. The chain links TRBV7-2 to TRBJ2-2; the D call may be TRBD1 or TRBD2 (5 bases each). V was clipped by 1 base and J by 4 bases, with 13 bases between them. CDR3 length equals 16 residues. CDR1 and CDR2 from the germline V gene are SGHTA and FQGNSA.

This clone was observed once. This chain connects TRBV30 to TRBJ1-3; 7 nucleotides line up with TRBD1. CDR3 length: 13 residues. J gave up 2 bases and V 5 bases, and 3 bases lay outside the gene matches. Germline V gives CDR1 GTSNPN, CDR2 SVGIG (reference sequence). In DNA, the CDR3 is TGTGCCTGGGTCGGGACAGCTGGAAACACCATATATTTT. Protein product: CAWVGTAGNTIYF.